This TCR beta chain is from a study of T cell repertoires in cytomegalovirus infection. Whole-study context: TCR beta signatures that were public indicated CMV infection and matching HLA type. Study results and limitations: The response measured ex vivo was dominated by TCR beta clonotypes (HLA-C-restricted and CMV-specific). Totalled public TCR beta family frequency picked out people who carried CMV plus the relevant HLA.

TCRdb processed the reads anew with MiXCR; each CDR3 protein has one entry. Of around 800,000 distinct CDR3 sequences in the sample, 32% were seen once. This clonotype was seen at least ten times. Its antigen remains unidentified. The clonotype originates from a human donor in good health (CMV status not recorded). Some clones in this sample may be carry-over from other donors' samples. Material: cultured CD8+ T cells from PBMCs, obtained from culture after CMV antigen stimulation.

The CDR3 bases are TGTGCCAGTAGAGGACAGGGGACCTACGAGCAGTACTTC. Amino acids: CASRGQGTYEQYF. This rearrangement joins TRBV19 to TRBJ2-7, with TRBD1 identical over 9 bases. Germline V gene sequence: CDR1 LNHDA, CDR2 SQIVND (reference sequence). V lost 6 bases and J lost 2; bases outside the gene matches: 2. The CDR3 totals 13 residues.